These 6 T cell receptor beta chains originate from one sample sequenced in a study of shared clonotypes between healthy human individuals (dated by TCRdb to 2019 to 2021). Receptors were amplified or captured by the immunoSEQ multiplex PCR assay. TCRdb holds this immuneACCESS table with in-frame rearrangements only. Some clones are missing; in checked studies, unresolved V genes explain under half, and the rest has no known cause. This sample holds about 1.1 million clones; approximately 78% were observed only once. Under 0.6% of the sample is held by the ten biggest clonotypes. Sample: memory CD4+ T cells from PBMCs. Per the publication, the cell subset or site label means: CD45RA-negative fraction. These receptors were taken from a young man in good health. Some clones in this sample may be carry-over from other donors' samples.

The chain is built from TRBV6-6 and TRBJ2-2; no clear D. This CDR3 spans 15 amino acids. Trimming pared 7 bases from V and 1 base from J, leaving 13 bases between. Germline CDR1 is MNHNY and CDR2 is SVGAGI (reference sequence). For the CDR3, the DNA is TGTGCCAGCACCCTTACGGCAGAGAACACCGGGGAGCTGTTTTTT. Translating gives CASTLTAENTGELFF.

J is TRBJ1-1 and V is TRBV20-1; D unresolved. The CDR3 spans 11 residues. Trimming removed 3 bases from V and 7 bases from J, with 9 bases in between. Per the germline V gene, CDR1 is DFQATT and CDR2 is SNEGSKA (reference sequence). The CDR3 region is CSASSRREAFF. For the CDR3, the DNA is TGCAGTGCTAGTTCCCGACGTGAAGCTTTCTTT.

The table lists this clone with many counts. V and J are TRBV4-1 and TRBJ2-7, with 9 bases that match TRBD1. Unmatched junction bases numbered 15, after V lost 0 bases and J lost 3 bases. This CDR3 region has 19 residues. Germline V gene data show CDR1 as MGHRA and CDR2 as YSYEKL. CDR3: CASSQDLVGPGTGSYEQYF. The DNA of the CDR3 is TGCGCCAGCAGCCAAGATCTGGTGGGTCCCGGGACAGGGAGCTACGAGCAGTACTTC.

The J gene is TRBJ1-3, the V gene TRBV6-6; D uncertain. Germline V CDR1 and CDR2: MNHNY, SVGAGI (reference sequence). The ends were cut back, 4 bases at V and 2 bases at J, with 6 bases in the middle. The CDR3 runs 13 residues. CDR3 loop: CASSSVPGNTIYF. CDR3 bases: TGTGCCAGCAGTTCCGTGCCTGGAAACACCATATATTTT.

In this sample, this clone turned up once. The V and J genes are TRBV6-5 and TRBJ1-1; D call uncertain. V was trimmed by 0 bases and J by 7 bases, leaving 15 bases between them. Germline CDR1 reads MNHEY; CDR2 reads SVGAGI. The CDR3 sequence is 15 residues long. The DNA of the CDR3 is TGTGCCAGCAGTTACTCTTACGGACCCGAAGGTGAAGCTTTCTTT. As protein: CASSYSYGPEGEAFF.

The J gene is TRBJ2-7, the V gene TRBV13; TRBD2 agrees at 12 bases. This CDR3 region has 19 residues. Germline loops: CDR1 PRHDT, CDR2 FYEKMQ (reference sequence). V was clipped by 2 bases and J by 2 bases; unmatched bases: 13. The CDR3 bases are TGTGCCAGCAGCTTAAAAAGTCCATTTTCTAGCGGGAGGGCCTACGAGCAGTACTTC. It specifies CASSLKSPFSSGRAYEQYF. The full variable domain, in which reference TRBV13 and TRBJ2-7 provide the parts outside the CDR3, is AAGVIQSPRHLIKEKRETATLKCYPIPRHDTVYWYQQGPGQDPQFLISFYEKMQSDKGSIPDRFSAQQFSDYHSELNMSSLELGDSALYFCASSLKSPFSSGRAYEQYFGPGTRLTVT.